This passage covers 5 T cell receptor beta chains from one sample sequenced in a study of a mutant IDH1 vaccine in newly diagnosed glioma (dated by TCRdb to the early 2020s). No antigen has been assigned to these receptors. Libraries were prepared through the immunoSEQ multiplex PCR assay. TCRdb's version of the immuneACCESS table is confined to in-frame rearrangements and falls short of the full clone set. An unresolved V gene accounts for under half of the shortfall where checked; the remainder is of unknown origin. The sample includes approximately 70,000 clones, with approximately 87% observed a single time. The top ten hold approximately 12% of the sample. What the time point label conveys for this sample: week 23, last vaccination. A 20-mer mutant IDH1 peptide at 300 micrograms in Montanide made up each vaccine dose, which was injected subcutaneously together with topical imiquimod. Source: PBMCs, taken from a glioma patient whose treatment included an IDH1 peptide vaccine. The receptor source for this set is a man between 18 and 29 years old with glioma.

The V gene is TRBV4-1, the J gene TRBJ1-2; D gene uncertain. This CDR3 has 15 amino acids. The V gene's germline CDR1 is MGHRA and CDR2 YSYEKL. Trimming cost V 3 bases and J 2 bases, with 13 bases left between them. CDR3 amino acids: CASSQIGRGNYGYTF. The CDR3 nucleotides read TGCGCCAGCAGCCAGATTGGGCGCGGAAACTATGGCTACACCTTC.

The chain joins TRBV7-9 to TRBJ2-6; D unresolved. The germline V gene has CDR1 SEHNR and CDR2 FQNEAQ (reference sequence). Trimming stripped 5 bases from V and 0 bases from J, with 20 bases between. The length of the CDR3 is 19 residues. The CDR3 here is CASSLSYHAPLSGANVLTF. DNA of the CDR3: TGTGCCAGCAGCCTCTCATATCATGCTCCCCTCTCTGGGGCCAACGTCCTGACTTTC.

The rearrangement uses TRBV4-3 and TRBJ1-1, with a weak D call TRBD1 (5 bases). Trimming took off 0 bases at V and 5 bases at J, with 13 bases between the two ends. This CDR3 has 15 residues. Germline V gene data show CDR1 as LGHNA and CDR2 as YSLEER. CDR3 region: CASSQDLGLPTEAFF. The CDR3, as DNA: TGCGCCAGCAGCCAAGATTTGGGGCTTCCGACTGAAGCTTTCTTT.

This clone came up once. V usage is TRBV29-1 and J usage is TRBJ1-2; D may be TRBD1 (5 bases). Trimming stripped 4 bases from V and 6 bases from J, with 15 bases between. CDR3 length equals 13 residues. Germline values: CDR1 SQVTM, CDR2 ANQGSEA. The DNA for the CDR3 is TGCAGCGTTGGACCTCCGGGGGTGGATGGCTACACCTTC. This codes for CSVGPPGVDGYTF.

The chain employs TRBV6-5 and TRBJ1-5; D perhaps matches TRBD1 (5 bases). This CDR3 has 13 residues. V was pared by 2 bases and J by 8 bases, with 10 bases between. CDR1 and CDR2 (germline): MNHEY, SVGAGI. The CDR3 loop reads CASSYRGGEPQHF. The CDR3 DNA follows: TGTGCCAGCAGTTACAGGGGTGGGGAGCCCCAGCATTTT.